A single sample gave rise to the 25 T cell receptor beta chains below, sequenced in a study of shared clonotypes between healthy human individuals. Profiled with immunoSEQ multiplex PCR; TCRdb holds only in-frame clones, not every one. The repertoire holds fewer than 2.5 million clones, with 80% to 95% as singletons. Input material: naive CD4+ T cells from PBMCs. The subset here: CD45RA+ positively selected. These receptors all stem from a man between 18 and 29 years old in good health. Some clones in this sample may be carry-over from other donors' samples.

The chain combines TRBV19 with TRBJ2-3; D remains unclear. V lost 5 bases and J lost 1, with 13 bases in between. CDR1 is LNHDA, CDR2 SQIVND, per germline (reference sequence). CDR3 length: 15 amino acids. The CDR3 region is CASSGETRGTDTQYF. The DNA for the CDR3 is TGTGCCAGTAGTGGAGAGACTCGAGGCACAGATACGCAGTATTTT.

The J gene is TRBJ2-2, the V gene TRBV10-3; perhaps TRBD2 as D (5 bases). CDR3 length: 14 residues. Deletions cut 7 bases from V and 3 bases from J, with 12 bases between. Germline V lookup: CDR1 ENHRY, CDR2 SYGVKD. CDR3 protein: CAINGERDTGELFF. In DNA, the CDR3 is TGTGCCATCAACGGGGAAAGGGACACCGGGGAGCTGTTTTTT.

This clone appeared once. The chain links TRBV28 to TRBJ1-2; 9 bases fit TRBD1. With 6 bases clipped from V and 4 bases from J, the junction kept 3 bases outside the gene matches. The CDR3 length is 13 residues. Germline V gene lookup returns CDR1 MDHEN and CDR2 SYDVKM. For the CDR3, the DNA is TGTGCCAGCAGAGGGGGACAGGGCTATGGCTACACCTTC. This encodes CASRGGQGYGYTF.

This chain connects TRBV7-2 to TRBJ2-3, with D maybe TRBD2 (5 bases). V gave up 4 bases and J gave up 3 bases, with 14 bases separating them. The CDR3 is 15 residues long. CDR1 and CDR2 from the germline V gene are SGHTA and FQGNSA. As DNA, the CDR3 is TGTGCCAGCAGCTCAATAGCGTACTTAACAGATACGCAGTATTTT. It codes for CASSSIAYLTDTQYF. Full variable domain (outside the CDR3, taken from reference TRBV7-2 and TRBJ2-3): GAGVSQSPSNKVTEKGKDVELRCDPISGHTALYWYRQSLGQGLEFLIYFQGNSAPDKSGLPSDRFSAERTGGSVSTLTIQRTQQEDSAVYLCASSSIAYLTDTQYFGPGTRLTVL.

As to this clone: The sample carries other DNA sequences with the same CDR3. This rearrangement joins TRBV7-9 to TRBJ2-7; 7 bases are shared with TRBD2. Germline CDR1 SEHNR, CDR2 FQNEAQ (reference sequence). The CDR3 is 13 amino acids. Unmatched junction bases numbered 4, after V lost 4 bases and J lost 4 bases. The CDR3 protein is CASSSGLIYEQYF. The CDR3 DNA reads as TGTGCCAGCAGCTCGGGACTAATTTACGAGCAGTACTTC.

The chain has TRBV7-7 and TRBJ2-2; D could derive from TRBD1 or TRBD2 (5 bases each). The ends were cut back, 7 bases at V and 6 bases at J, with 12 bases in the middle. Germline CDR1 and CDR2: SSHAT and FNYEAQ (reference sequence). The CDR3 consists of 13 residues. Here the CDR3 reads CASTPLGAGELFF. CDR3 nucleotide sequence: TGTGCCAGCACCCCTTTGGGGGCCGGGGAGCTGTTTTTT.

The rearrangement joins TRBV7-2 to TRBJ2-5; 10 bases align to TRBD2. V was pared by 5 bases and J by 2 bases, with 2 bases of the junction left unmatched. The CDR3 is made up of 14 amino acids. From germline, CDR1 is SGHTA and CDR2 FQGNSA. The CDR3 here is CASSPSGRQETQYF. DNA of the CDR3: TGTGCCAGCAGCCCTAGCGGGAGACAAGAGACCCAGTACTTC.

The V call is TRBV28, the J call TRBJ2-7; 10 bases map to TRBD2. The CDR3 is 16 residues long. Germline lookup yields CDR1 MDHEN and CDR2 SYDVKM. The CDR3 reads CAAPGLATQGVYEQYF. CDR3 coding DNA: TGTGCAGCCCCGGGACTAGCGACTCAGGGGGTTTACGAGCAGTACTTC.

The chain links TRBV6-1 to TRBJ1-2; possible D gene TRBD1, 5 bases. Between the trimmed V and J ends, which lost 5 bases and 2 bases, there was a span of 9 bases. The CDR3 spans 13 residues. Per the germline V gene, CDR1 is MNHNS and CDR2 is SASEGT. For the CDR3, the DNA is TGTGCCAGCAGTACCGGGGCGAACTATGGCTACACCTTC. It codes for CASSTGANYGYTF.

This chain connects TRBV25-1 to TRBJ2-5; 9 bases map to TRBD1. The J call may be incorrect, as the DNA end agrees better with TRBJ2-7. CDR3 size: 16 residues. Germline loops: CDR1 MGHDK, CDR2 SYGVNS. The DNA for the CDR3 is TGTGCCAGCAGTGAACATTTGGGACAGGGTTGGTACGAGCAGTACTTC. This sequence encodes CASSEHLGQGWYEQYF.

The genes are TRBV7-2 and TRBJ1-2; no clear D. CDR3 length: 12 residues. Trimming stripped 5 bases from V and 4 bases from J, with 8 bases between. Germline V lookup: CDR1 SGHTA, CDR2 FQGNSA. This chain's CDR3 is CASSLLSYGYTF. CDR3 nucleotide sequence: TGTGCCAGCAGCCTCTTAAGCTATGGCTACACCTTC.

The J gene is TRBJ2-3, the V gene TRBV11-3; TRBD2 aligns across 11 bases. CDR3 length equals 16 residues. V lost 1 base to trimming and J lost 4 bases; unmatched junction nucleotides: 4. Germline V CDR1 and CDR2: SGHNT, YENEEA. DNA for the CDR3: TGTGCCAGCAGCTTAGGGACTAGCGGGCTCTCAGATACGCAGTATTTT. Amino acids: CASSLGTSGLSDTQYF.

For this clone: A much larger clone is a single base away; this may be a read error. Other DNA sequences within the sample encode an identical CDR3. The CDR3: CASSLNTEAFF. CDR3 in DNA: TGTGCCAGCAGCTTAAACACTGAAGCTTTCTTT. The genes are TRBV13 and TRBJ1-1; D unclear. Germline V gene lookup returns CDR1 PRHDT and CDR2 FYEKMQ (reference sequence). V was trimmed by 2 bases and J by 2 bases, leaving 0 bases between them. The CDR3 is 11 amino acids.

This clone has just one count. CDR3 residues: CASSIEAGLSAKQYF. The CDR3 nucleotides read TGTGCCAGTAGTATAGAGGCGGGCCTTTCGGCAAAGCAGTACTTC. This chain uses TRBV19 with TRBJ2-7; maybe TRBD2 (5 bases). CDR1 is LNHDA, CDR2 SQIVND, per germline (reference sequence). The CDR3 contains 15 residues. V lost 0 bases to trimming and J lost 8 bases, with 17 bases between them.

The chain employs TRBV2 and TRBJ1-3, with D maybe TRBD1 (6 bases). The length of the CDR3 is 15 residues. Germline CDR1 SNHLY, CDR2 FYNNEI. Trimming removed 1 base at V and 1 base at J, with 8 bases between. CDR3 sequence (DNA): TGTGCCAGCAGTGAAGAGGGGGGATCTGGAAACACCATATATTTT. It translates to CASSEEGGSGNTIYF.

The DNA for the CDR3 is TGTGCCAGCAGTGGGGGGGGTAGAAGCAATCAGCCCCAGCATTTT. Translated, it gives CASSGGGRSNQPQHF. J is TRBJ1-5 and V is TRBV28; a weak D match, TRBD1 (5 bases). Germline CDR1 and CDR2: MDHEN and SYDVKM. Trimming took 5 bases from V and 1 from J, leaving 12 bases between them. This CDR3 is 15 amino acids long. Full variable domain (missing parts from reference TRBV28 and TRBJ1-5): DVKVTQSSRYLVKRTGEKVFLECVQDMDHENMFWYRQDPGLGLRLIYFSYDVKMKEKGDIPEGYSVSREKKERFSLILESASTNQTSMYLCASSGGGRSNQPQHFGDGTRLSIL.

This chain joins TRBV28 and TRBJ1-1; D is possibly TRBD1 (6 bases). Between the trimmed V and J ends, which lost 5 bases and 12 bases, there was a span of 19 bases. The CDR3 has 13 residues. Germline assignment: CDR1 MDHEN and CDR2 SYDVKM. CDR3 DNA: TGTGCCAGCAGTCCAGCGGACGGACAGTTATCTTTCTTT. This sequence encodes CASSPADGQLSFF.

V and J are TRBV7-9 and TRBJ1-5, with 9 bases fitting TRBD1. Trimming removed 3 bases from V and 4 bases from J; junction bases left unmatched: 7. Germline V gives CDR1 SEHNR, CDR2 FQNEAQ (reference sequence). The CDR3 runs 16 residues. The CDR3 nucleotides are TGTGCCAGCAGCTTTTGGACAGGGGTGGGGAATCAGCCCCAGCATTTT. Protein product: CASSFWTGVGNQPQHF. Using reference TRBV7-9 and TRBJ1-5 for the parts outside the CDR3, the full variable domain is DTGVSQNPRHKITKRGQNVTFRCDPISEHNRLYWYRQTLGQGPEFLTYFQNEAQLEKSRLLSDRFSAERPKGSFSTLEIQRTEQGDSAMYLCASSFWTGVGNQPQHFGDGTRLSIL.

This chain joins TRBV5-1 and TRBJ2-7; D call uncertain. V lost 4 bases and J 2 bases, leaving 16 bases between the germline ends. Per germline, CDR1 SGHRS and CDR2 YFSETQ. This CDR3 spans 15 amino acids. CDR3 in amino acids: CASSLQGQLTYEQYF. The CDR3 DNA reads as TGCGCCAGCAGCCTGCAAGGCCAGTTGACCTACGAGCAGTACTTC.

J is TRBJ1-1 and V is TRBV5-1; 8 bases align to TRBD1. In germline, CDR1 is SGHRS, CDR2 YFSETQ. J was trimmed by 4 bases and V by 4 bases; bases with no gene match: 9. The CDR3 is 15 amino acids. The CDR3 bases are TGCGCCAGCAGCCGATTACAGGGGGAGGCCACTGAAGCTTTCTTT. It codes for CASSRLQGEATEAFF.

This clone was recorded only once. The chain uses TRBV7-9 and TRBJ1-5; D gene unclear. Between the trimmed V and J ends, which lost 4 bases and 1 base, there was a span of 2 bases. CDR3 length: 12 residues. From germline, CDR1 is SEHNR and CDR2 FQNEAQ (reference sequence). CDR3 amino acids: CASSWSNQPQHF. The CDR3 DNA reads TGTGCCAGCAGCTGGAGCAATCAGCCCCAGCATTTT.

The chain joins TRBV28 to TRBJ2-6, with 8 positions matching TRBD1. CDR3 length: 20 amino acids. With 7 bases clipped from V and 1 base from J, the junction kept 18 bases outside the gene matches. Germline V CDR1 and CDR2: MDHEN, SYDVKM. This chain's CDR3 is CASTAARGRGWGSGANVLTF. Written as DNA, the CDR3 is TGTGCCAGCACCGCCGCCAGGGGGCGGGGATGGGGATCTGGGGCCAACGTCCTGACTTTC.

As regards this clone: In the same sample, other DNA sequences code for this CDR3. The chain has TRBV28 and TRBJ2-1; 9 nucleotides align to TRBD1. Germline CDR1 and CDR2: MDHEN and SYDVKM. This CDR3 comprises 16 residues. Trimming at V came to 1 base and at J to 4 bases, leaving 5 bases not matched to a gene. The CDR3 spells CASSLSGQGSYNEQFF. CDR3 nucleotides: TGTGCCAGCAGTTTATCGGGACAGGGTTCTTACAATGAGCAGTTCTTC.

The V call is TRBV5-1, the J call TRBJ1-4; D perhaps matches TRBD1 (6 bases). Germline CDR1 is SGHRS and CDR2 is YFSETQ. V lost 4 bases to trimming and J lost 2 bases, with 18 bases between them. The CDR3 length is 17 residues. CDR3 in amino acids: CASSGSLKGGTNEKLFF. CDR3 DNA: TGCGCCAGCAGCGGGTCACTTAAAGGGGGTACTAATGAAAAACTGTTTTTT.

The chain recombines TRBV5-1 with TRBJ2-1; the match to TRBD2 covers 7 bases. Germline CDR1 and CDR2: SGHRS and YFSETQ. Losses at the gene ends were 4 bases for V and 1 base for J; bases not matched to a gene: 5. The CDR3 has 15 residues. The CDR3 coding sequence is TGCGCCAGCAGCCGTCTAGCGGCTTCCTACAATGAGCAGTTCTTC. It translates to CASSRLAASYNEQFF.